Following are 6 T cell receptor beta chains from one sample sequenced in a study of blood T cell repertoires in COVID-19. Assay: immunoSEQ multiplex PCR; the TCRdb copy retains only in-frame clones and omits some. The repertoire holds roughly 250,000 clones, with roughly 87% as singletons. The sequenced material came from PBMCs or T cells enriched from blood (not recorded which). The receptor source for this set is a woman between 25 and 40 years old with acute COVID-19.

In DNA form, the CDR3 reads TGTGCCAGCAGCAGCGGGGGGCTCAGCACAGATACGCAGTATTTT. Residues: CASSSGGLSTDTQYF. The V call is TRBV6-2 or TRBV6-3, the J call TRBJ2-3; 9 bases are a match to TRBD2. Germline-derived CDR1 and CDR2 are MNHEY and SVGEGT. The CDR3 runs 15 residues. Trimming at V came to 6 bases and at J to 0 bases, leaving 4 bases not matched to a gene.

V gene TRBV2 combines with J gene TRBJ1-2; 7 bases are shared with TRBD1. This CDR3 contains 13 residues. Germline lookup yields CDR1 SNHLY and CDR2 FYNNEI. V trimming: 5 bases; J trimming: 5 bases; junction bases outside the gene matches: 5. The CDR3 bases are TGTGCCAGCAGTACCTCAGGGGGGTATGGCTACACCTTC. Amino acids: CASSTSGGYGYTF.

V and J are TRBV30 and TRBJ2-3; 12 bases align to TRBD2. J lost 2 bases, V lost 0 bases, and 6 bases had no gene match. Per germline, CDR1 GTSNPN and CDR2 SVGIG (reference sequence). This CDR3 is built from 17 residues. Here the CDR3 DNA reads TGTGCCTGGAGTGTCCTAGCGGGGGGGCCCAACACAGATACGCAGTATTTT. This sequence encodes CAWSVLAGGPNTDTQYF.

Comment on this clone: At the DNA level, this CDR3 is encoded by other sequences in the same sample as well. V and J are TRBV5-1 and TRBJ2-7; 11 bases are shared with TRBD1. There are 14 residues in the CDR3. CDR1 is SGHRS and CDR2 is YFSETQ in the germline V gene. With V trimmed by 4 bases and J by 3 bases, 3 bases remained unmatched. The CDR3 protein is CASSPGTGGYEQYF. The CDR3 DNA sequence: TGCGCCAGCAGCCCCGGGACAGGGGGCTACGAGCAGTACTTC.

This clone has more than one count but fewer than ten. V gene TRBV7-2 combines with J gene TRBJ2-7; possible D gene TRBD1, 6 bases. In germline, CDR1 is SGHTA, CDR2 FQGNSA. V was shortened by 1 base and J by 4 bases, with 23 bases between the two germline ends. The CDR3 runs 18 residues. CDR3 amino acids: CASSLGASRGTNTYEQYF. In DNA form, the CDR3 reads TGTGCCAGCAGCTTAGGCGCCTCCAGAGGGACAAACACGTACGAGCAGTACTTC. The entire variable domain, with the rest obtained from reference TRBV7-2 and TRBJ2-7, is as follows: GAGVSQSPSNKVTEKGKDVELRCDPISGHTALYWYRQSLGQGLEFLIYFQGNSAPDKSGLPSDRFSAERTGGSVSTLTIQRTQQEDSAVYLCASSLGASRGTNTYEQYFGPGTRLTVT.

The V and J genes are TRBV11-3 and TRBJ2-5; D gene uncertain. The germline gives CDR1 SGHNT, CDR2 YENEEA. The V and J ends lost 2 bases and 2 bases respectively, with 6 bases between them. The CDR3 spans 13 residues. The CDR3 DNA is TGTGCCAGCAGCTTAAACAGTCAAGAGACCCAGTACTTC. Its translation: CASSLNSQETQYF.